A single sample gave rise to the 25 T cell receptor beta chains below, sequenced in a study of blood T cell repertoires in COVID-19 (dated by TCRdb to the early 2020s). Library preparation was by the immunoSEQ multiplex PCR assay. As stored in TCRdb, this immuneACCESS dataset retains in-frame rearrangements with V and J assigned. A fraction of the clones does not appear; measured against another copy, unresolved V genes explain less than half of the discrepancy, and the remainder lacks a known reason. This sample is represented by some 86,000 clones; approximately 87% of them were singletons. The ten biggest clones cover roughly 15% of the sample. Material for sequencing was peripheral blood. These receptors were collected from a woman between 65 and 79 years old with acute or convalescent COVID-19.

Here the CDR3 reads CASRGIQETQYF. CDR3 nucleotides: TGTGCCAGCCGAGGGATCCAAGAGACCCAGTACTTC. This sequence joins TRBV3-1 (or the pseudogene TRBV3-2) and TRBJ2-5, with D perhaps TRBD2 (5 bases). The length of the CDR3 is 12 residues. CDR1 and CDR2 from the germline V gene are LGHDT and YNNKEL (reference sequence). V lost 8 bases, J lost 1 base, and 8 bases lay in between.

V usage is TRBV5-4 and J usage is TRBJ2-3; the match to TRBD1 covers 7 bases. With 4 bases clipped from V and 0 bases from J, the junction kept 5 bases outside the gene matches. CDR3 length: 15 amino acids. Germline lookup yields CDR1 SGHNT and CDR2 YYREEE (reference sequence). DNA for the CDR3: TGTGCCAGCAGCCGACGGACAGGAAGCACAGATACGCAGTATTTT. Translated: CASSRRTGSTDTQYF.

V usage is TRBV2 and J usage is TRBJ2-5; D is ambiguous. The V gene's germline CDR1 is SNHLY and CDR2 FYNNEI. V lost 4 bases to trimming and J lost 1 base, with 7 bases between them. This CDR3 has 13 amino acids. The CDR3 loop is CASSAQVQETQYF. CDR3 bases: TGTGCCAGCAGTGCGCAGGTCCAAGAGACCCAGTACTTC.

The J gene is TRBJ2-7, the V gene TRBV6-1; TRBD1 aligns across 8 bases. The CDR3 runs to 15 residues. The germline CDR1 and CDR2 sequences are MNHNS and SASEGT. Unmatched junction bases numbered 7, after V lost 2 bases and J lost 4 bases. CDR3 residues: CASSERTGMRYEQYV. The CDR3 coding sequence is TGTGCCAGCAGTGAAAGGACAGGGATGAGGTACGAGCAGTACGTC.

The V and J genes are TRBV4-3 and TRBJ2-3; D remains ambiguous. Trimming left V 0 bases short and J 5 bases short, with 12 bases between. CDR1 is LGHNA and CDR2 is YSLEER in the germline V gene. This CDR3 spans 15 amino acids. The DNA for the CDR3 is TGCGCCAGCAGCCAAGATTCGATGGGCCTAGATACGCAGTATTTT. Encoded protein: CASSQDSMGLDTQYF.

The V call is TRBV10-1, the J call TRBJ2-1, with no clear D. The length of the CDR3 is 13 residues. CDR1 is WNHNN and CDR2 is SYGVQD in the germline V gene (reference sequence). The ends were cut back, 0 bases at V and 7 bases at J, with 7 bases in the middle. The CDR3 DNA reads as TGCGCCAGCAGTGAGTCGACAAGGAATGAGCAGTTCTTC. It encodes CASSESTRNEQFF.

The chain links TRBV7-9 to TRBJ2-2; TRBD1 agrees at 11 bases. Losses at the gene ends were 6 bases for V and 6 bases for J; bases not matched to a gene: 6. There are 15 residues in the CDR3. CDR1 is SEHNR, CDR2 FQNEAQ, per germline (reference sequence). The CDR3 loop reads CASSLGQGVSGELFF. The CDR3 region has the DNA TGTGCCAGCAGTCTGGGACAGGGGGTATCCGGGGAGCTGTTTTTT.

The sample holds one count of this clone. The rearrangement links TRBV7-2 to TRBJ1-3; D is unresolved. This CDR3 is 13 amino acids long. V was cut by 2 bases and J by 8 bases, with 10 bases left in between. CDR1 and CDR2 from the germline V gene are SGHTA and FQGNSA. In DNA form, the CDR3 reads TGTGCCAGCAGCTTAATAGTTCGTGACACCATATATTTT. Amino acid sequence: CASSLIVRDTIYF. The full variable domain, completed using reference TRBV7-2 and TRBJ1-3, is GAGVSQSPSNKVTEKGKDVELRCDPISGHTALYWYRQSLGQGLEFLIYFQGNSAPDKSGLPSDRFSAERTGGSVSTLTIQRTQQEDSAVYLCASSLIVRDTIYFGEGSWLTVV.

J is TRBJ1-5 and V is TRBV19; TRBD1 matches at 8 bases. CDR3 length: 15 amino acids. In germline, CDR1 is LNHDA, CDR2 SQIVND (reference sequence). Unmatched junction bases numbered 7, after V lost 4 bases and J lost 5 bases. The CDR3 DNA is TGTGCCAGTAGTACCAGGGGGCCTGGGGATCAGCCCCAGCATTTT. It translates to CASSTRGPGDQPQHF.

The J gene is TRBJ1-6, the V gene TRBV7-2; maybe TRBD1 (6 bases). The CDR3 consists of 18 residues. V lost 4 bases and J 0 bases, leaving 16 bases between the germline ends. CDR1 SGHTA and CDR2 FQGNSA come from the germline V gene. DNA of the CDR3: TGTGCCAGCAGCTGGGGGGGGCAGCGCAGCTCCTATAATTCACCCCTCCACTTT. Translated, it gives CASSWGGQRSSYNSPLHF.

V usage is TRBV29-1 and J usage is TRBJ1-1; possibly TRBD1 for D (5 bases). Germline-derived CDR1 and CDR2 are SQVTM and ANQGSEA. CDR3 length equals 13 residues. Trimming removed 2 bases at V and 1 base at J, with 8 bases between. In nucleotides, the CDR3 is TGCAGCGTTGAATGGGGCAGGAACACTGAAGCTTTCTTT. It yields the protein CSVEWGRNTEAFF.

The chain recombines TRBV19 with TRBJ1-2, with 8 bases matching TRBD1. The CDR3 contains 15 residues. Germline V gene lookup returns CDR1 LNHDA and CDR2 SQIVND (reference sequence). V shed 9 bases and J 9 bases; nucleotides not matched to a gene: 18. The CDR3 is CASLRGQGYRGSYTF. Written as DNA, the CDR3 is TGTGCCAGCCTAAGAGGACAGGGATACCGCGGGAGCTACACCTTC.

The chain is built from TRBV28 and TRBJ2-3; 12 positions agree with TRBD2. CDR3 length: 16 amino acids. From germline, CDR1 is MDHEN and CDR2 SYDVKM. V trimming: 5 bases; J trimming: 1 base; junction bases outside the gene matches: 4. CDR3 nucleotide sequence: TGTGCCAGCAGTCCCTGGACTAGCGGGGGCACAGATACGCAGTATTTT. It specifies CASSPWTSGGTDTQYF.

Only a few counts were recorded for this clone. The CDR3 coding sequence is TGTGCCAGCAGCCAAGTGGGGGACAGTAGGTCACCCCTCCACTTT. It specifies CASSQVGDSRSPLHF. The chain joins TRBV3-1 (or the pseudogene TRBV3-2) to TRBJ1-6, with 7 bases matching TRBD1. Germline V lookup: CDR1 LGHDT, CDR2 YNNKEL (reference sequence). Trimming cost V 1 base and J 10 bases; bases outside gene matches: 7. The CDR3 extends over 15 amino acids.

V usage is TRBV30 and J usage is TRBJ2-5; a possible D gene is TRBD2 (6 bases). The CDR3 has 12 amino acids. CDR1 GTSNPN and CDR2 SVGIG come from the germline V gene (reference sequence). The germline V and J ends were trimmed by 2 bases and 5 bases, with 9 bases remaining between them. CDR3 sequence: CAWSTSTETQYF. CDR3 coding DNA: TGTGCCTGGAGTACTAGCACGGAGACCCAGTACTTC.

The gene calls are TRBV2 and TRBJ1-1; 7 positions agree with TRBD1. Germline CDR1 SNHLY, CDR2 FYNNEI. The CDR3 spans 15 residues. V shed 0 bases, J shed 4 bases, and the junction held 5 bases outside the gene matches. The CDR3 is CASSEATGRSTEAFF. CDR3 sequence (DNA): TGTGCCAGCAGTGAAGCGACAGGGAGGAGCACTGAAGCTTTCTTT.

The rearrangement uses TRBV14 and TRBJ2-7; the D is unclear. The CDR3 runs to 13 residues. In germline, CDR1 is SGHDN, CDR2 FVKESK. V was pared by 2 bases and J by 3 bases, with 8 bases between. This CDR3 is CASSQWASYEQYV. As DNA, the CDR3 is TGTGCCAGCAGCCAATGGGCCAGCTACGAGCAGTACGTC.

The chain uses TRBV6-5 and TRBJ1-4; unclear D gene. V dropped 4 bases and J dropped 7 bases, with 10 bases sitting between them. Germline V gene lookup returns CDR1 MNHEY and CDR2 SVGAGI. The CDR3 is 13 amino acids. CDR3 protein: CASSFHPGEKLFF. CDR3 sequence (DNA): TGTGCCAGCAGTTTCCACCCAGGTGAAAAACTGTTTTTT.

The V and J genes are TRBV2 and TRBJ1-5; D is uncertain. Germline V gives CDR1 SNHLY, CDR2 FYNNEI. The CDR3 length is 13 residues. V was trimmed by 3 bases and J by 2 bases, leaving 5 bases between them. CDR3 DNA sequence: TGTGCCAGCAGTGAGTCAGGCAATCAGCCCCAGCATTTT. Encoded protein: CASSESGNQPQHF.

The chain links TRBV5-1 to TRBJ2-1, with 7 positions matching TRBD1. J gave up 5 bases and V 0 bases, and 5 bases lay outside the gene matches. Germline lookup yields CDR1 SGHRS and CDR2 YFSETQ. The CDR3 extends over 15 amino acids. In DNA form, the CDR3 reads TGCGCCAGCAGCTTGGGAGGACAGGTCGACAATGAGCAGTTCTTC. Translated: CASSLGGQVDNEQFF.

The genes are TRBV9 and TRBJ2-1, with TRBD2 as a possible D gene (7 bases). Germline CDR1 is SGDLS and CDR2 is YYNGEE. This CDR3 is 16 amino acids long. Between the trimmed V and J ends, which lost 5 bases and 5 bases, there was a span of 20 bases. The CDR3 DNA is TGTGCCAGCAGTGAGACACTAAGGGGGGGAGACAATGAGCAGTTCTTC. This translates into CASSETLRGGDNEQFF.

The rearrangement links TRBV2 to TRBJ1-1, with D perhaps matching TRBD1 (5 bases). Trimming cost V 8 bases and J 4 bases, with 8 bases left between them. Germline V gives CDR1 SNHLY, CDR2 FYNNEI. This CDR3 region has 11 residues. CDR3 nucleotide sequence: TGTGCCAGCTTCAGGGCCACTGAAGCTTTCTTT. This encodes CASFRATEAFF.

The chain employs TRBV7-2 and TRBJ1-4; D is ambiguous. V shed 1 base and J shed 4 bases, with 10 bases lying between them. The CDR3 length is 15 residues. In germline, CDR1 is SGHTA, CDR2 FQGNSA. CDR3 DNA sequence: TGTGCCAGCAGCTTAGGACAAGGAAATAATGAAAAACTGTTTTTT. Protein: CASSLGQGNNEKLFF.

V and J are TRBV6-6 and TRBJ2-1, with 8 bases lining up with TRBD1. The CDR3 spans 15 residues. The trim removed 6 bases at V and 2 bases at J, leaving 6 bases unmatched. CDR1 is MNHNY and CDR2 is SVGAGI in the germline V gene (reference sequence). CDR3 sequence reads: CASSRRDRTYNEQFF. The CDR3 region has the DNA TGTGCCAGCAGCCGCCGGGACAGGACCTACAATGAGCAGTTCTTC.

The genes are TRBV6-5 and TRBJ1-1; D call uncertain. Germline loops: CDR1 MNHEY, CDR2 SVGAGI. With 6 bases removed from V and 10 bases from J, the gap between germline ends came to 15 bases. This CDR3 spans 12 amino acids. The CDR3 region is CASSKSSELAFF. As DNA, the CDR3 is TGTGCCAGCAGCAAAAGTAGTGAATTAGCTTTCTTT.